This T cell receptor (beta chain) was sequenced in a study of blood T cell repertoires in COVID-19 (dated by TCRdb to 2018 to 2020). Regarding the study in general: Samples covering the acute and convalescent phases of COVID-19 were provided by collaborators in the United States, Italy and Spain. The prospective study material was composed of cDNA or gDNA derived from T cells, B-cell-depleted T cells, or PBMCs. The repertoires were released in a freely available public database meant as a resource for research on the immune response to SARS-CoV-2. Where available, HLA class I and class II types were taken from metadata supplied by the sample provider and were not determined by assay-based typing. The dataset comprised deeply sampled blood TCRbeta repertoires from subjects exposed to, actively infected with, or recovered from COVID-19. Samples were obtained from the ongoing ImmuneRACE study (first 160 participants) and from 1,254 subjects provided by 6 global collaborators. Sample metadata almost always included a de-identified subject ID, COVID-19 status, age in years and sex.

Concerning this clone: Which antigen it targets is not known. No quality values exist for individual bases; no much larger clone is one base distant.

Counted from cysteine to phenylalanine, this CDR3 has 14 amino acids. The read is trimmed to its CDR3 DNA, 42 bases read in frame from base 1. In the germline V gene, CDR1 corresponds to MNHEY and CDR2 to SVGAGI. Trimming takes 7 bases from V and 5 bases from J, and the germline ends sit 15 bases apart. TCRbeta CDR3 regions were amplified from genomic DNA using the immunoSEQ Assay, a bias-controlled multiplex PCR. As for how the authors treated the data: The number of nucleated cells in each sample was estimated from the amplification of reference gene primers within the assay. To quantify the absolute abundance of each unique TCRbeta CDR3 rearrangement, sequence reads were collapsed and filtered. Productive Simpson clonality was computed per sample as the square root of Simpson's diversity index over productive rearrangements. This is the immuneACCESS table as TCRdb keeps it, with only in-frame sequences that have V and J called. A part of the clones is gone; compared with another copy, unresolved V genes explain less than half, and the rest is unexplained. V and J calls and clone size are those listed in that table; D and trimming were worked out from the DNA. The sample data list approximately 97,000 clones, and around four fifths of these were observed just once. The ten largest clonotypes hold less than 5% of the sample.

The paper's findings and limits, for the study overall: The quantity of clinical and demographic metadata differed by source and by participant and was supplied without curation.

Each collaborating institution followed its own protocols to collect whole blood in K2EDTA tubes. For TCRbeta analysis, collaborators shipped samples in one of three forms: frozen whole blood, isolated PBMCs, or DNA extracted from either of those sample types. In this chain, TRBV6-5 is recombined with TRBJ1-5, and possibly TRBD1, on 5 matching bases. Sequencing was performed on peripheral blood. The clonotype was recovered from a human donor in a cohort sampled during active COVID-19. This receptor carries the CDR3 CASTAWGEDQPQHF. In nucleotide form, the sequence is TGTGCCAGCACCGCCTGGGGGGAGGATCAGCCCCAGCATTTT.